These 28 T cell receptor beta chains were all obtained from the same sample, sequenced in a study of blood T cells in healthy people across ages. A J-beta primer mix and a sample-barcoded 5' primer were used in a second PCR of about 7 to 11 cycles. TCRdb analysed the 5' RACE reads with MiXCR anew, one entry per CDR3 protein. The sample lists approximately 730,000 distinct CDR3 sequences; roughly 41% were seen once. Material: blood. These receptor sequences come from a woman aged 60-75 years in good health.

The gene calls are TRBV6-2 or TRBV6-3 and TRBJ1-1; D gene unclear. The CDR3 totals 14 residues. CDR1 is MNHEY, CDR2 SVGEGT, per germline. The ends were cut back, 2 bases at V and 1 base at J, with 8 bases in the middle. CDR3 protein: CASSYVSQNTEAFF. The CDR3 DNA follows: TGTGCCAGCAGTTACGTATCCCAGAACACTGAAGCTTTCTTT.

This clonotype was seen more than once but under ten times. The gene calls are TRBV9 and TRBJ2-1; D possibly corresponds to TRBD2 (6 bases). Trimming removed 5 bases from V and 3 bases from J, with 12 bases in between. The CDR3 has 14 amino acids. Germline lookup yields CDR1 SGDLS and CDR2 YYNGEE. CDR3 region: CASSRDSLYNEQFF. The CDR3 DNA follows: TGTGCCAGCAGTCGGGACTCCCTCTACAATGAGCAGTTCTTC.

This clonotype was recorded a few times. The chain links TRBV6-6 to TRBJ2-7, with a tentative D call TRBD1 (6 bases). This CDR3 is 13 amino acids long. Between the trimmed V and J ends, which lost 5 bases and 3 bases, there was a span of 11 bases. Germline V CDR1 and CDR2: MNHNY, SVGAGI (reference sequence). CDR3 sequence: CASSPGQYYEQYF. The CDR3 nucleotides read TGTGCCAGCAGTCCGGGACAATACTACGAGCAGTACTTC.

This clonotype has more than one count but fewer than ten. CDR3 nucleotide sequence: TGTGCCAGCAGCCCCTCCAGCGGGAGGGCCACAGATACGCAGTATTTT. Translating it yields CASSPSSGRATDTQYF. The chain combines TRBV7-2 with TRBJ2-3; TRBD2 matches at 10 bases. V trimming: 5 bases; J trimming: 2 bases; junction bases outside the gene matches: 7. Looked up from germline, CDR1 is SGHTA and CDR2 is FQGNSA. The CDR3 is made up of 16 amino acids.

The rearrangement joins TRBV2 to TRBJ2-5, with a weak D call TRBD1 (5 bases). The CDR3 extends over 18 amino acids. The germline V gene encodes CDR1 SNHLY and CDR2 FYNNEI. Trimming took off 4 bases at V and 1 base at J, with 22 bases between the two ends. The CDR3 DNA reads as TGTGCCAGCAGTGTAGCCTCGCAGTGGACAACTCTCCAAGAGACCCAGTACTTC. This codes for CASSVASQWTTLQETQYF.

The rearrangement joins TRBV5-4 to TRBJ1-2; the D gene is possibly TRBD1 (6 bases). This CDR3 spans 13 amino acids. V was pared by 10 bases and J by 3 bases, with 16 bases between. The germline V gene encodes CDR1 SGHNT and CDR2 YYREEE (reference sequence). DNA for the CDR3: TGTGCCTGCTCTGGGGGCGGAGACTATGGCTACACCTTC. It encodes CACSGGGDYGYTF.

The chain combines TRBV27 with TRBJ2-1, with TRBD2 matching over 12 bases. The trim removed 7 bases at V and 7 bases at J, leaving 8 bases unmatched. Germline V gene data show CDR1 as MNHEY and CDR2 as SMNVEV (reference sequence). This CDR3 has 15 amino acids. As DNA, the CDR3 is TGTGCCAGCAAAAAACTAGCGGGAGGTCTTAATGAGCAGTTCTTC. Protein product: CASKKLAGGLNEQFF.

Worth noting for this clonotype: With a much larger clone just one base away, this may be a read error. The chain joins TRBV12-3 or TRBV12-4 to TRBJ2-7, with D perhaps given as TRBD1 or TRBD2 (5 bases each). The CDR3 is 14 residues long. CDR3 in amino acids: CASTLMRGTYELYF. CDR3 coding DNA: TGTGCCAGCACCCTCATGAGGGGAACCTACGAGCTGTACTTC.

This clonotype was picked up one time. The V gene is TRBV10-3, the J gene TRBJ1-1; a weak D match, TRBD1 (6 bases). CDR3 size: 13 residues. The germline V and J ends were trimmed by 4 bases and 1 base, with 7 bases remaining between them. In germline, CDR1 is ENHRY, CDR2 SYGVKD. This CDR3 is CAISGGQNTEAFF. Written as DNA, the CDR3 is TGTGCCATCAGTGGGGGACAGAACACTGAAGCTTTCTTT.

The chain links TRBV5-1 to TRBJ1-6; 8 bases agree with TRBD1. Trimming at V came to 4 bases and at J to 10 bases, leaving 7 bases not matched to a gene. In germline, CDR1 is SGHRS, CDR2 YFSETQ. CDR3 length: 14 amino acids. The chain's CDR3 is CASSAGQGRSPLHF. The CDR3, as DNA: TGCGCCAGCAGCGCAGGACAGGGAAGATCACCCCTCCACTTT.

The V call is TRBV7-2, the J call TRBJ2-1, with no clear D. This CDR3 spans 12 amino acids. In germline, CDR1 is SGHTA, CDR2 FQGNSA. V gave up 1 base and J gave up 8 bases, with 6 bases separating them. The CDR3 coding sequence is TGTGCCAGCAGCTTAGGCTCATATGAGCAGTTCTTC. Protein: CASSLGSYEQFF. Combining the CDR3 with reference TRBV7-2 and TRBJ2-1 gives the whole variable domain GAGVSQSPSNKVTEKGKDVELRCDPISGHTALYWYRQSLGQGLEFLIYFQGNSAPDKSGLPSDRFSAERTGGSVSTLTIQRTQQEDSAVYLCASSLGSYEQFFGPGTRLTVL.

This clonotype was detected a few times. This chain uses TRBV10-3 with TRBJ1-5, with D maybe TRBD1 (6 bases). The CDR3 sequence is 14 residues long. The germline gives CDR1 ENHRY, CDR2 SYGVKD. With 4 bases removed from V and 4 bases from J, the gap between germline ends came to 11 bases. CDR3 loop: CAISGGGGNQPQHF. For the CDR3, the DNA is TGTGCCATCAGTGGAGGGGGAGGAAATCAGCCCCAGCATTTT.

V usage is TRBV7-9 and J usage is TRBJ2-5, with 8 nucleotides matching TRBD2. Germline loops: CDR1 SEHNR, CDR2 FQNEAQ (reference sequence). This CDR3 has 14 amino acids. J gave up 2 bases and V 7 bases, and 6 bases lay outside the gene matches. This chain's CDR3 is CASNLAGGQETQYF. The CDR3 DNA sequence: TGTGCCAGCAACTTGGCGGGGGGTCAAGAGACCCAGTACTTC.

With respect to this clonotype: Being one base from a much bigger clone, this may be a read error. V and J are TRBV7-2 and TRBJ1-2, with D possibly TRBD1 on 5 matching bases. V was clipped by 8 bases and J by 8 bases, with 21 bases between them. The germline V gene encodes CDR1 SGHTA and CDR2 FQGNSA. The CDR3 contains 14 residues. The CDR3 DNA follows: TGTGCCAGCGGCGGAGGCGAGGGCCAGGGAGGCTACACCTTC. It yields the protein CASGGGEGQGGYTF.

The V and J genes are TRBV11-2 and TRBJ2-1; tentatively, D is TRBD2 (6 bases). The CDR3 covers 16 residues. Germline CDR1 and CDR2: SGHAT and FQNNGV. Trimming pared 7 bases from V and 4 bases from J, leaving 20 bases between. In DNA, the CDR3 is TGTGCCAGCACAGTGGGGGAGGCGCCTAATTACAATGAGCAGTTCTTC. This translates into CASTVGEAPNYNEQFF. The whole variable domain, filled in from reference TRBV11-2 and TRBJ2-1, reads EAGVAQSPRYKIIEKRQSVAFWCNPISGHATLYWYQQILGQGPKLLIQFQNNGVVDDSQLPKDRFSAERLKGVDSTLKIQPAKLEDSAVYLCASTVGEAPNYNEQFFGPGTRLTVL.

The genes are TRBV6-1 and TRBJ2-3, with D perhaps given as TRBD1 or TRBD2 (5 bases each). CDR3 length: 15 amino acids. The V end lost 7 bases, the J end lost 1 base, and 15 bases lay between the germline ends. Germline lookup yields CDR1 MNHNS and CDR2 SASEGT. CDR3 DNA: TGTGCCAGCATAGGTCTCCAGGGAGGCACAGATACGCAGTATTTT. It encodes CASIGLQGGTDTQYF.

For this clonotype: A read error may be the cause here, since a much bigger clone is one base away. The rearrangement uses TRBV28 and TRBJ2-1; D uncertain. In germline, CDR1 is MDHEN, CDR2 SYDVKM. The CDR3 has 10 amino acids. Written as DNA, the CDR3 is TGTGTCAGCAGTTACAATGAGCAGTTCTTC. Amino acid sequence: CVSSYNEQFF.

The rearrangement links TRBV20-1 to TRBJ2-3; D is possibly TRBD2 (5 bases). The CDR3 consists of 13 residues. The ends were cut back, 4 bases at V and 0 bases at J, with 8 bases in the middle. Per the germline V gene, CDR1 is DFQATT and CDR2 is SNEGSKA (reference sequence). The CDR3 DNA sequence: TGCAGTGCTACCAGGACTAGCACAGATACGCAGTATTTT. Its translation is CSATRTSTDTQYF.

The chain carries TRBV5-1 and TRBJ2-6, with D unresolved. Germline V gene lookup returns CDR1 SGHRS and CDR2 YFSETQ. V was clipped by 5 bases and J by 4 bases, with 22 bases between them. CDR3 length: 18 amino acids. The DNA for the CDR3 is TGCGCCAGCAGTACCCTGAGCCCCTCGTCTACCGGGGCCAACGTCCTGACTTTC. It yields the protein CASSTLSPSSTGANVLTF.

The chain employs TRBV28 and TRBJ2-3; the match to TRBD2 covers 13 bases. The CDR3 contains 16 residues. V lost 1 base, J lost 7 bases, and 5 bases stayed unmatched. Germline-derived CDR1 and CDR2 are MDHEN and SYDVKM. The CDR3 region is CASSLSGTSGMNTQYF. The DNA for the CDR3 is TGTGCCAGCAGTTTATCCGGGACTAGCGGGATGAATACGCAGTATTTT.

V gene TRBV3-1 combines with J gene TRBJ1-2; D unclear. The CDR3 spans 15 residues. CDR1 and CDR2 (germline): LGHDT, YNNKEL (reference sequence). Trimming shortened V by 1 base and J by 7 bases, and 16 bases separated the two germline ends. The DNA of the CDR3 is TGTGCCAGCAGCCAAGTGTATTCAGGCGGCGGTGGCTACACCTTC. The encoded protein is CASSQVYSGGGGYTF.

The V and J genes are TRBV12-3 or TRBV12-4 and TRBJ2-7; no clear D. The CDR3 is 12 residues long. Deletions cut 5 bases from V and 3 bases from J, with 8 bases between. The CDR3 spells CASSLALYEQYF. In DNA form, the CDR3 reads TGTGCCAGCAGTCTCGCCCTCTACGAGCAGTACTTC.

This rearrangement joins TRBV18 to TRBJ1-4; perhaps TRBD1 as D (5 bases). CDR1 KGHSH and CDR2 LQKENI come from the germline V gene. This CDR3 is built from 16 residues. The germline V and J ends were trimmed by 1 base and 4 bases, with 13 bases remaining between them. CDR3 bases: TGTGCCAGCTCACCACTCGCTAGGGGCCTTAATGAAAAACTGTTTTTT. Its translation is CASSPLARGLNEKLFF.

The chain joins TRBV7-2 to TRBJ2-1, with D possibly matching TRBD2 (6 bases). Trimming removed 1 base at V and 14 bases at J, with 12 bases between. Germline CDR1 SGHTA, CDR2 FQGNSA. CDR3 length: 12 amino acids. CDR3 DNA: TGTGCCAGCAGCTTAGGGGCGGGGCCTGAGTTCTTC. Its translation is CASSLGAGPEFF. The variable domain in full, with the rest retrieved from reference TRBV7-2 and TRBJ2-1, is GAGVSQSPSNKVTEKGKDVELRCDPISGHTALYWYRQSLGQGLEFLIYFQGNSAPDKSGLPSDRFSAERTGGSVSTLTIQRTQQEDSAVYLCASSLGAGPEFFGPGTRLTVL.

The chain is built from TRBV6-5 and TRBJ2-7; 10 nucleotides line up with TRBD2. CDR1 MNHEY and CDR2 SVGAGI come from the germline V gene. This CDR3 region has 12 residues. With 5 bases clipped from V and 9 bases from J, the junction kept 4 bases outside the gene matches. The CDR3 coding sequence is TGTGCCAGCAGTCCGGGGACTAGCGCGCAGTACTTC. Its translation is CASSPGTSAQYF.

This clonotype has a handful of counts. CDR3 bases: TGTGCCATCAGGCCCCCACAGCGGGGGCCCGGCAATGAGCAGTTCTTC. Its protein is CAIRPPQRGPGNEQFF. V usage is TRBV10-3 and J usage is TRBJ2-1, with TRBD2 matching over 8 bases. This CDR3 spans 16 amino acids. The germline V gene has CDR1 ENHRY and CDR2 SYGVKD. V gave up 6 bases and J gave up 6 bases; unmatched junction bases: 13.

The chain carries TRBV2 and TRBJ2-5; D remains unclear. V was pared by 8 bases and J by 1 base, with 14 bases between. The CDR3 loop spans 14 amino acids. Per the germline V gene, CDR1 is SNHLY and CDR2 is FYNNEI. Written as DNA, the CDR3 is TGTGCCAGCCACTGGGTAGGGATCCAAGAGACCCAGTACTTC. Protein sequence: CASHWVGIQETQYF.

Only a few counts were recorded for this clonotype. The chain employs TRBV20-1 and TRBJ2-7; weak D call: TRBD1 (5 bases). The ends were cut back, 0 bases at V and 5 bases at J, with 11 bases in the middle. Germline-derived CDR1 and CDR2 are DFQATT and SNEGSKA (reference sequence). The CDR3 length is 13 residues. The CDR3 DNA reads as TGCAGTGCTAGAGACAGGGTGCCCCACGAGCAGTACTTC. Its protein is CSARDRVPHEQYF.